Each of the 24 T cell receptor beta chains below was sequenced from the same sample in a study of blood T cell repertoires in COVID-19. The repertoire was sequenced with immunoSEQ multiplex PCR; TCRdb's copy has only in-frame clones and lacks some. Of roughly 160,000 clones detected, under 90% appear once; the ten largest clones hold approximately 10%. Sequencing input: peripheral blood. All receptors derive from a woman of 80 years or more with active or convalescent COVID-19.

The V and J genes are TRBV20-1 and TRBJ2-1; 7 nucleotides agree with TRBD2. The germline V gene has CDR1 DFQATT and CDR2 SNEGSKA (reference sequence). The CDR3 extends over 11 amino acids. V shed 3 bases, J shed 9 bases, and the junction held 2 bases outside the gene matches. CDR3 residues: CSASKRGEQFF. CDR3 DNA: TGCAGTGCTAGTAAGCGGGGTGAGCAGTTCTTC.

The chain joins TRBV16 to TRBJ2-7; maybe TRBD1 (5 bases). Germline V CDR1 and CDR2: KGHSY, FQNENV. The V end lost 1 base, the J end lost 3 bases, and 10 bases lay between the germline ends. There are 14 residues in the CDR3. The CDR3 DNA sequence: TGTGCCAGCAGCCAATATTATCAGGGCTACGAGCAGTACTTC. Translated: CASSQYYQGYEQYF.

The chain is built from TRBV28 and TRBJ1-2; D not certain. V lost 2 bases to trimming and J lost 3 bases, with 7 bases between them. Germline CDR1 is MDHEN and CDR2 is SYDVKM. This CDR3 spans 13 amino acids. The CDR3 nucleotides are TGTGCCAGCAGTTTACTATCGGACTATGGCTACACCTTC. The encoded protein is CASSLLSDYGYTF.

The chain employs TRBV7-2 and TRBJ1-4; D is perhaps TRBD1 (6 bases). Trimming shortened V by 6 bases and J by 4 bases, and 21 bases separated the two germline ends. Looked up from germline, CDR1 is SGHTA and CDR2 is FQGNSA. The CDR3 has 17 amino acids. The CDR3 DNA is TGTGCCAGCAGTGATAGGGCAGGGGCAGGTTTTAATGAAAAACTGTTTTTT. As protein: CASSDRAGAGFNEKLFF.

This CDR3 is CASSYPSGTGGIWNEQYF. CDR3 bases: TGTGCCAGCAGTTACCCCAGCGGGACAGGAGGCATATGGAACGAGCAGTACTTC. This chain joins TRBV6-2 or TRBV6-3 and TRBJ2-7, with a possible D match to TRBD1 (8 bases). The CDR3 is 18 amino acids. Germline assignment: CDR1 MNHEY and CDR2 SVGEGT. V was cut by 2 bases and J by 5 bases, with 25 bases left in between.

This chain links TRBV29-1 with TRBJ2-1; 7 bases line up with TRBD1. This CDR3 has 15 amino acids. The ends lost 3 bases at V and 0 bases at J; junction bases unmatched: 5. Germline CDR1 reads SQVTM; CDR2 reads ANQGSEA. CDR3 residues: CSVEIWDSSYNEQFF. In DNA, the CDR3 is TGCAGCGTTGAGATTTGGGACAGCTCCTACAATGAGCAGTTCTTC.

CDR3 residues: CASSSKRLAGVSGYNEQFF. The CDR3 DNA is TGTGCCAGCAGTTCAAAACGACTAGCGGGAGTATCTGGGTACAATGAGCAGTTCTTC. V usage is TRBV27 and J usage is TRBJ2-1; the match to TRBD2 covers 12 bases. The germline V gene encodes CDR1 MNHEY and CDR2 SMNVEV (reference sequence). The CDR3 loop spans 19 amino acids. V trimming: 4 bases; J trimming: 4 bases; junction bases outside the gene matches: 14.

J is TRBJ2-2 and V is TRBV28, with D unclear. The CDR3 length is 11 residues. Trimming removed 6 bases from V and 4 bases from J, with 3 bases in between. Germline V gives CDR1 MDHEN, CDR2 SYDVKM. CDR3 in DNA: TGTGCCAGCAGGCGCACCGGGGAGCTGTTTTTT. It yields the protein CASRRTGELFF.

This chain uses TRBV6-1 with TRBJ2-5; possible D gene TRBD2, 6 bases. Germline lookup yields CDR1 MNHNS and CDR2 SASEGT. V was trimmed by 0 bases and J by 5 bases, leaving 7 bases between them. The CDR3 spans 13 residues. CDR3 sequence: CASSEARGETQYF. The CDR3 DNA reads as TGTGCCAGCAGTGAAGCTCGGGGGGAGACCCAGTACTTC.

The rearrangement joins TRBV7-9 to TRBJ1-5; 7 nucleotides agree with TRBD1. Germline CDR1 is SEHNR and CDR2 is FQNEAQ (reference sequence). This CDR3 spans 14 amino acids. V shed 4 bases, J shed 5 bases, and the junction held 5 bases outside the gene matches. The CDR3 bases are TGTGCCAGCAGCTCGGACAGGAGATATCAGCCCCAGCATTTT. Translated, it gives CASSSDRRYQPQHF. Combining the CDR3 with reference TRBV7-9 and TRBJ1-5 gives the whole variable domain DTGVSQNPRHKITKRGQNVTFRCDPISEHNRLYWYRQTLGQGPEFLTYFQNEAQLEKSRLLSDRFSAERPKGSFSTLEIQRTEQGDSAMYLCASSSDRRYQPQHFGDGTRLSIL.

The genes are TRBV11-3 and TRBJ2-3; perhaps TRBD2 as D (6 bases). The CDR3 extends over 15 amino acids. Germline lookup yields CDR1 SGHNT and CDR2 YENEEA. V was shortened by 1 base and J by 4 bases, with 12 bases between the two germline ends. This CDR3 is CASSLGGLKADTQYF. CDR3 in DNA: TGTGCCAGCAGCTTAGGGGGACTGAAGGCAGATACGCAGTATTTT.

A note on this clone: It may be a read error: a sequence one base away is much more abundant. The chain carries TRBV5-8 and TRBJ1-1; tentatively, D is TRBD1 (5 bases). Germline values: CDR1 SGHTS, CDR2 YDEGEE. The CDR3 extends over 13 amino acids. The germline V and J ends were trimmed by 2 bases and 1 base, with 6 bases remaining between them. This CDR3 reads CASSFDRNTEAFF. DNA of the CDR3: TGTGCCAGCAGCTTCGACAGGAACACTGAAGCTTTCTTT.

The chain uses TRBV24-1 and TRBJ2-1, with a possible D match to TRBD2 (6 bases). The germline V gene has CDR1 KGHDR and CDR2 SFDVKD. The CDR3 has 16 residues. Trimming cost V 4 bases and J 2 bases, with 14 bases left between them. The CDR3 nucleotides are TGTGCCACCAGTGAGCCCCCAGGGAGGCCCTACAATGAGCAGTTCTTC. It is translated as CATSEPPGRPYNEQFF.

V is TRBV6-5 and J is TRBJ1-6; no clear D. Germline assignment: CDR1 MNHEY and CDR2 SVGAGI. This CDR3 region has 15 residues. V was shortened by 6 bases and J by 11 bases, with 20 bases between the two germline ends. The CDR3, as DNA: TGTGCCAGCAGAAGGGTGGGAGGGTCCGGGCCACCCCTCCACTTT. Amino acids: CASRRVGGSGPPLHF.

The rearrangement joins TRBV6-6 to TRBJ2-7; TRBD2 agrees at 16 bases. V was pared by 4 bases and J by 4 bases, with 4 bases of the junction left unmatched. Germline V lookup: CDR1 MNHNY, CDR2 SVGAGI (reference sequence). This CDR3 has 16 amino acids. In DNA form, the CDR3 reads TGTGCCAGCAGTTTAGGGACTAGCGGGAGGGGGTACGAGCAGTACTTC. Amino acids: CASSLGTSGRGYEQYF.

The CDR3 region has the DNA TGTGCCAGCAGTTTATCGGACAGGCCAGATACGCAGTATTTT. Residues: CASSLSDRPDTQYF. The J gene is TRBJ2-3, the V gene TRBV27, with 7 bases aligning to TRBD1. The CDR3 is 14 amino acids. The trim removed 0 bases at V and 4 bases at J, leaving 1 base unmatched. Germline assignment: CDR1 MNHEY and CDR2 SMNVEV (reference sequence).

V usage is TRBV5-1 and J usage is TRBJ2-2; D is perhaps TRBD1 (5 bases). Germline V gene data show CDR1 as SGHRS and CDR2 as YFSETQ. The V end lost 4 bases, the J end lost 5 bases, and 9 bases lay between the germline ends. The CDR3 spans 13 residues. The DNA for the CDR3 is TGCGCCAGCAGCGAGACAGTTACCGGGGAGCTGTTTTTT. Protein product: CASSETVTGELFF.

The V call is TRBV18, the J call TRBJ1-1, with D unclear. Germline-derived CDR1 and CDR2 are KGHSH and LQKENI. Trimming took 4 bases from V and 4 from J, leaving 13 bases between them. The CDR3 is made up of 14 amino acids. This CDR3 is CASSRVDGGTEAFF. CDR3 nucleotide sequence: TGTGCCAGCTCACGAGTTGACGGAGGCACTGAAGCTTTCTTT.

The V call is TRBV30, the J call TRBJ2-2; 8 bases map to TRBD2. This CDR3 is 14 amino acids long. The V segment lost 2 bases and the J segment 5 bases; nucleotides outside the gene matches: 4. Germline loops: CDR1 GTSNPN, CDR2 SVGIG (reference sequence). The CDR3 coding sequence is TGTGCCTGGAGTTCTGGACTAGCTACCGGGGAGCTGTTTTTT. Its translation is CAWSSGLATGELFF.

V gene TRBV3-1 (or the pseudogene TRBV3-2) combines with J gene TRBJ2-1; 9 bases match TRBD2. The CDR3 sequence is 17 residues long. Germline values: CDR1 LGHDT, CDR2 YNNKEL (reference sequence). V dropped 5 bases and J dropped 7; count of bases not matched to a gene: 15. In DNA, the CDR3 is TGTGCCAGCAGCATTGCCCGCGGGAGGGGTGCGGGGAATGAGCAGTTCTTC. As protein: CASSIARGRGAGNEQFF.

The chain uses TRBV2 and TRBJ2-7; tentative D call: TRBD2 (6 bases). V was clipped by 6 bases and J by 3 bases, with 12 bases between them. CDR3 length: 13 amino acids. From germline, CDR1 is SNHLY and CDR2 FYNNEI. The CDR3 bases are TGTGCCAGCAGCAGACTAGTGGTCTACGAGCAGTACTTC. Protein: CASSRLVVYEQYF. Drawing the rest from reference TRBV2 and TRBJ2-7, the complete variable domain is EPEVTQTPSHQVTQMGQEVILRCVPISNHLYFYWYRQILGQKVEFLVSFYNNEISEKSEIFDDQFSVERPDGSNFTLKIRSTKLEDSAMYFCASSRLVVYEQYFGPGTRLTVT.

This CDR3 reads CASSKTGGAVNYGYTF. CDR3 nucleotides: TGTGCCAGCAGTAAGACAGGGGGCGCAGTTAACTATGGCTACACCTTC. V gene TRBV25-1 combines with J gene TRBJ1-2; TRBD1 matches 10 bases. V shed 5 bases, J shed 1 base, and the junction held 7 bases outside the gene matches. The germline gives CDR1 MGHDK, CDR2 SYGVNS. CDR3 length equals 16 residues.

This clone ranks as medium-sized. This chain uses TRBV11-2 with TRBJ1-2; D not certain. Trimming stripped 0 bases from V and 7 bases from J, with 9 bases between. The CDR3 covers 13 residues. Looked up from germline, CDR1 is SGHAT and CDR2 is FQNNGV. CDR3 protein: CASSLDRIGGYTF. The DNA for the CDR3 is TGTGCCAGCAGCTTAGACAGGATTGGTGGCTACACCTTC.

V gene TRBV5-1 combines with J gene TRBJ1-6, with 8 nucleotides matching TRBD1. CDR1 is SGHRS, CDR2 YFSETQ, per germline. This CDR3 has 15 residues. V shed 0 bases and J 10 bases; nucleotides not matched to a gene: 6. The CDR3 protein is CASSLVAGGRSPLHF. As DNA, the CDR3 is TGCGCCAGCAGCTTGGTCGCAGGGGGCAGATCACCCCTCCACTTT.